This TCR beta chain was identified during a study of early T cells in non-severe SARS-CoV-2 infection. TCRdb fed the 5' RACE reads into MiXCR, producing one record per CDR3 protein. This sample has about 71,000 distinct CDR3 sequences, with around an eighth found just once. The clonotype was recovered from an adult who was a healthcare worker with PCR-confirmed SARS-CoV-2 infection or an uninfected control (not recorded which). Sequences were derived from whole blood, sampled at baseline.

The DNA of the CDR3 is TGTGCCAGCAGTACAAAGAGCTACAATGAGCAGTTCTTC. The encoded protein is CASSTKSYNEQFF. The gene calls are TRBV12-3 or TRBV12-4 and TRBJ2-1; D gene uncertain. The ends were cut back, 5 bases at V and 3 bases at J, with 8 bases in the middle. The length of the CDR3 is 13 residues.